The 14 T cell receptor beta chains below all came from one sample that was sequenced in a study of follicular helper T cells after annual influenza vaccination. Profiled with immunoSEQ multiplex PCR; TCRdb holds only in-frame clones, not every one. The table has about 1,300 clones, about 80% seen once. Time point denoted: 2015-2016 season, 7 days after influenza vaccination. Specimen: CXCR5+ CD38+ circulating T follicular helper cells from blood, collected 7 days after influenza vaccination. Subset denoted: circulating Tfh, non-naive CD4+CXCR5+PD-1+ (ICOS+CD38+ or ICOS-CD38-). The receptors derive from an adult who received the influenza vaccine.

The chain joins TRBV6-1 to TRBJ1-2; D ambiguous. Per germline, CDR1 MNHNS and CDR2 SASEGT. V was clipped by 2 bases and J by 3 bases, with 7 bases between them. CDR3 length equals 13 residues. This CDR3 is CASSERPDYGYTF. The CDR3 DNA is TGTGCCAGCAGTGAAAGGCCGGACTATGGCTACACCTTC.

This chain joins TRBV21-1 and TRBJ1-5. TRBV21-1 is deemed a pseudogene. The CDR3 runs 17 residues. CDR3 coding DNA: TGTGCCAGCAGATCAGTTCTGCTACATTGGCATCATCAGCCCCAGCATTTT. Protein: CASRSVLLHWHHQPQHF.

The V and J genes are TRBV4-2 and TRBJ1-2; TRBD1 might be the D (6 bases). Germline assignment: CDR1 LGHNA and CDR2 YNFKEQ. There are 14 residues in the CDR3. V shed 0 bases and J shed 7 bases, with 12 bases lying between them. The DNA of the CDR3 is TGTGCCAGCAGCCAAGAGGGGGGCAGGGGTGGCTACACCTTC. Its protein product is CASSQEGGRGGYTF.

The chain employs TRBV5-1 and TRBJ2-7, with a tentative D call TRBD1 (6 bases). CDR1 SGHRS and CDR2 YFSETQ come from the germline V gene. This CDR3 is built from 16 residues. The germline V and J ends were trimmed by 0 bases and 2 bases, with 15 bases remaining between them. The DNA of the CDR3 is TGCGCCAGCAGCTTGGCCGGGAACAGGGAGACCTACGAGCAGTACTTC. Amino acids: CASSLAGNRETYEQYF. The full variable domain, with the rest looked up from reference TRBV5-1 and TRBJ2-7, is KAGVTQTPRYLIKTRGQQVTLSCSPISGHRSVSWYQQTPGQGLQFLFEYFSETQRNKGNFPGRFSGRQFSNSRSEMNVSTLELGDSALYLCASSLAGNRETYEQYFGPGTRLTVT.

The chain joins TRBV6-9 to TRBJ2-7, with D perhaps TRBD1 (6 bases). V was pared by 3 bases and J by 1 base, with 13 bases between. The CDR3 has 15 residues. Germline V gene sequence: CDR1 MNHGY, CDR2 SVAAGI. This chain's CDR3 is CASSYSRTVSYEQYF. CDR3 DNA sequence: TGTGCCAGCAGTTACTCGCGGACAGTGTCCTACGAGCAGTACTTC.

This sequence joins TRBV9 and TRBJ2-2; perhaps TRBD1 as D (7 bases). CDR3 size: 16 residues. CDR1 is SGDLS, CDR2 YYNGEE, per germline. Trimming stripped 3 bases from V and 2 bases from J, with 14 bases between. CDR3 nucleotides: TGTGCCAGCAGCGGTGGCAGGGGGGCCAACACCGGGGAGCTGTTTTTT. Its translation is CASSGGRGANTGELFF. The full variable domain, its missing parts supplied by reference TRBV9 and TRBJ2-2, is DSGVTQTPKHLITATGQRVTLRCSPRSGDLSVYWYQQSLDQGLQFLIQYYNGEERAKGNILERFSAQQFPDLHSELNLSSLELGDSALYFCASSGGRGANTGELFFGEGSRLTVL.

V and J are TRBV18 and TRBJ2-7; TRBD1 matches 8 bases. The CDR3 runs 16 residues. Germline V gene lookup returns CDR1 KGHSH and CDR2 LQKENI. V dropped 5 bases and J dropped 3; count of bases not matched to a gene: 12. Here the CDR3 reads CASSLSRPGGFYEQYF. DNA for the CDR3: TGTGCCAGCTCATTGTCCAGGCCAGGGGGCTTCTACGAGCAGTACTTC.

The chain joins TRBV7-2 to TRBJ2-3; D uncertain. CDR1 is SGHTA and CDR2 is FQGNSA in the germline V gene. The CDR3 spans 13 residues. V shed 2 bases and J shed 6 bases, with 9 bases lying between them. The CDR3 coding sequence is TGTGCCAGCAGCTTACCTGGGTCCGATACGCAGTATTTT. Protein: CASSLPGSDTQYF.

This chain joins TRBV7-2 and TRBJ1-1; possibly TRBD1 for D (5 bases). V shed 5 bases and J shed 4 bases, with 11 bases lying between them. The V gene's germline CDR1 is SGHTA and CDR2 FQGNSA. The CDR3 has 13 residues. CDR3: CASSSRVGTEAFF. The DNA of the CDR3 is TGTGCCAGCAGCAGCAGGGTGGGCACTGAAGCTTTCTTT.

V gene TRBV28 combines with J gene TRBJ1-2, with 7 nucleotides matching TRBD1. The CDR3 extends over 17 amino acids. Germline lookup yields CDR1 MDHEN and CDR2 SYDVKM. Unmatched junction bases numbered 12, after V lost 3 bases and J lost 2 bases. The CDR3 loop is CASSFLQGQQTNYGYTF. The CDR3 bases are TGTGCCAGCAGTTTCCTACAGGGACAGCAAACAAACTATGGCTACACCTTC.

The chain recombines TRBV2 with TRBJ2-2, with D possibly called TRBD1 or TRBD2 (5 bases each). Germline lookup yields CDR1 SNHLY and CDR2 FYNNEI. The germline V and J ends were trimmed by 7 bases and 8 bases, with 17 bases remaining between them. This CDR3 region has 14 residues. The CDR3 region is CASMRDETLGELFF. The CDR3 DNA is TGTGCCAGCATGAGGGACGAGACCTTAGGGGAGCTGTTTTTT.

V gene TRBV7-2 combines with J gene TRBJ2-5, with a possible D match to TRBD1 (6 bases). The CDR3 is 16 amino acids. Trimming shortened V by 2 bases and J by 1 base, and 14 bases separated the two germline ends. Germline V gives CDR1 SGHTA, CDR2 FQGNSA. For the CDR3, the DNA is TGTGCCAGCAGCTTACGTGGGCTAGGGGGCCAAGAGACCCAGTACTTC. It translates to CASSLRGLGGQETQYF.

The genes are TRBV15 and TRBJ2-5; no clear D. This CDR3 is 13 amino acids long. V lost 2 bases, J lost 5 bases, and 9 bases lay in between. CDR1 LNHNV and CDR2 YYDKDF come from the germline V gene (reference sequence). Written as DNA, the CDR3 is TGTGCCACCAGCAGATACCTAGGGGAGACCCAGTACTTC. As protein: CATSRYLGETQYF.

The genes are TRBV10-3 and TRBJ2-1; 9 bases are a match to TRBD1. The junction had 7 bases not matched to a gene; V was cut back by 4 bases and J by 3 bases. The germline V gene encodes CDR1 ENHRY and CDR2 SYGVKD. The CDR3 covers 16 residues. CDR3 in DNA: TGTGCCATCAGTGCCCGGACAGGGGCCAACTACAATGAGCAGTTCTTC. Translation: CAISARTGANYNEQFF.